Shown below are 28 T cell receptor beta chains from a single sample sequenced in a study of T cell repertoires in cytomegalovirus infection. For these TCRs, the target antigens are not known. One entry per CDR3 protein results from TCRdb running MiXCR on the reads. Counted here are about 480,000 distinct CDR3 sequences, 33% occurring once; the ten biggest clones make up roughly 15%. The sample here was cultured PBMCs, taken from culture after CMV antigen stimulation. The receptors derive from a human donor in good health (CMV status not recorded). Some clones in this sample may be carry-over from other donors' samples.

This clonotype has only a few counts. This chain connects TRBV6-6 to TRBJ2-4, with TRBD2 matching over 8 bases. V trimming: 1 base; J trimming: 3 bases; junction bases outside the gene matches: 2. Germline V gene lookup returns CDR1 MNHNY and CDR2 SVGAGI (reference sequence). The CDR3 runs to 15 residues. The CDR3 protein is CASSYWAGGKNIQYF. In DNA form, the CDR3 reads TGTGCCAGCAGTTACTGGGCGGGGGGCAAAAACATTCAGTACTTC.

The rearrangement joins TRBV5-4 to TRBJ2-7; 8 positions match TRBD1. V gave up 3 bases and J gave up 5 bases; unmatched junction bases: 10. Looked up from germline, CDR1 is SGHNT and CDR2 is YYREEE (reference sequence). The CDR3 spans 15 residues. The CDR3 DNA follows: TGTGCCAGCAGCTCTAAAGGACAGGGTCTGGACGAGCAGTACTTC. Amino acid sequence: CASSSKGQGLDEQYF.

The V call is TRBV7-2, the J call TRBJ1-4; TRBD1 aligns across 8 bases. The CDR3 contains 15 residues. J gave up 7 bases and V 5 bases, and 9 bases lay outside the gene matches. CDR1 SGHTA and CDR2 FQGNSA come from the germline V gene. CDR3 sequence (DNA): TGTGCCAGCAGCCCTCCGACAGGGGCGGGTGAAAAACTGTTTTTT. This sequence encodes CASSPPTGAGEKLFF.

This clonotype has ten or more counts. The rearrangement uses TRBV12-3 or TRBV12-4 and TRBJ1-5; 8 nucleotides agree with TRBD1. J gave up 2 bases and V 5 bases, and 5 bases lay outside the gene matches. The length of the CDR3 is 15 residues. This CDR3 reads CASSQTGAGNQPQHF. CDR3 DNA: TGTGCCAGCAGTCAGACAGGGGCAGGCAATCAGCCCCAGCATTTT.

The J gene is TRBJ1-3, the V gene TRBV11-2; 8 bases agree with TRBD1. This CDR3 spans 17 amino acids. CDR1 SGHAT and CDR2 FQNNGV come from the germline V gene. The junction had 11 bases not matched to a gene; V was cut back by 3 bases and J by 4 bases. The DNA for the CDR3 is TGTGCCAGCAGCTTGTACCTCGGACAGGGCACAGGAAACACCATATATTTT. It yields the protein CASSLYLGQGTGNTIYF.

V is TRBV7-2 and J is TRBJ2-3; no clear D. This CDR3 region has 11 residues. V was cut by 5 bases and J by 14 bases, with 14 bases left in between. Germline CDR1 is SGHTA and CDR2 is FQGNSA. In DNA form, the CDR3 reads TGTGCCAGCAGCCCCCGCAAGTGGTTGTATTTT. Translation gives CASSPRKWLYF.

The chain carries TRBV15 and TRBJ2-1, with D tentatively TRBD2 (6 bases). The germline V gene has CDR1 LNHNV and CDR2 YYDKDF (reference sequence). The CDR3 consists of 19 residues. The V gene lost 0 bases and the J gene lost 8 bases, with 26 bases spanning the gap. CDR3 nucleotide sequence: TGTGCCACCAGCAGAGATTCGGGTAGGTTTCGCGGGAATTTCGATGAGCAGTTCTTC. Translating it yields CATSRDSGRFRGNFDEQFF.

This clonotype has just a few counts. V and J are TRBV6-6 and TRBJ2-7; 11 nucleotides line up with TRBD1. Germline V gives CDR1 MNHNY, CDR2 SVGAGI (reference sequence). V was clipped by 4 bases and J by 4 bases; unmatched bases: 9. The CDR3 length is 16 residues. The CDR3: CASSLRTGGKEYEQYV. The CDR3 DNA is TGTGCCAGCAGTTTAAGGACAGGGGGCAAGGAGTACGAGCAGTACGTC.

The chain recombines TRBV6-6 with TRBJ2-7; D perhaps matches TRBD2 (6 bases). The CDR3 loop spans 15 amino acids. V lost 6 bases and J lost 2, with 17 bases in between. Germline assignment: CDR1 MNHNY and CDR2 SVGAGI (reference sequence). CDR3 sequence reads: CASSPRGLPTYEQYF. As DNA, the CDR3 is TGTGCCAGCAGCCCGAGAGGACTACCAACCTACGAGCAGTACTTC.

The V and J genes are TRBV29-1 and TRBJ2-1; D is possibly TRBD2 (5 bases). The ends were cut back, 0 bases at V and 6 bases at J, with 12 bases in the middle. Germline V gene lookup returns CDR1 SQVTM and CDR2 ANQGSEA. CDR3 length: 14 residues. The chain's CDR3 is CSVEDWTPANEQFF. CDR3 nucleotides: TGCAGCGTTGAAGATTGGACTCCAGCCAATGAGCAGTTCTTC.

This clonotype showed up many times. The V and J genes are TRBV7-9 and TRBJ1-1; 7 bases are shared with TRBD1. Looked up from germline, CDR1 is SEHNR and CDR2 is FQNEAQ (reference sequence). Unmatched junction bases numbered 12, after V lost 7 bases and J lost 1 base. The CDR3 is made up of 16 amino acids. The CDR3, as DNA: TGTGCCAGCACCCGAGACAGGGCGGTGAAGAACACTGAAGCTTTCTTT. This encodes CASTRDRAVKNTEAFF.

The gene calls are TRBV15 and TRBJ2-1; maybe TRBD2 (5 bases). Between the trimmed V and J ends, which lost 2 bases and 10 bases, there was a span of 12 bases. Per the germline V gene, CDR1 is LNHNV and CDR2 is YYDKDF (reference sequence). CDR3 length: 13 amino acids. The CDR3 region is CATSRSREGEQFF. In nucleotides, the CDR3 is TGTGCCACCAGCAGATCTCGGGAAGGGGAGCAGTTCTTC. The full variable domain, completed using reference TRBV15 and TRBJ2-1, is DAMVIQNPRYQVTQFGKPVTLSCSQTLNHNVMYWYQQKSSQAPKLLFHYYDKDFNNEADTPDNFQSRRPNTSFCFLDIRSPGLGDTAMYLCATSRSREGEQFFGPGTRLTVL.

This clonotype was seen a few times. The chain combines TRBV30 with TRBJ2-7, with D unclear. Germline V gene lookup returns CDR1 GTSNPN and CDR2 SVGIG (reference sequence). Between the trimmed V and J ends, which lost 1 base and 5 bases, there was a span of 15 bases. The CDR3 sequence is 14 residues long. The CDR3 nucleotides are TGTGCCTGGAGTGAGACGTCAGGAAGGAACGAGCAGTACGTC. Its translation: CAWSETSGRNEQYV.

The chain recombines TRBV7-4 with TRBJ1-4; D call uncertain. CDR1 is SGHVT and CDR2 is SQSDAQ in the germline V gene. Trimming stripped 2 bases from V and 3 bases from J, with 13 bases between. The length of the CDR3 is 16 residues. DNA of the CDR3: TGTGCCAGCAGCTTATCATGGGAGGGAGCTAATGAAAAACTGTTTTTT. Protein product: CASSLSWEGANEKLFF.

This clonotype was seen many times. This chain connects TRBV7-6 to TRBJ2-1; TRBD2 matches at 12 bases. The germline V gene encodes CDR1 SGHVS and CDR2 FNYEAQ. This CDR3 is built from 16 residues. Trimming took 5 bases from V and 5 from J; bases not matched to a gene: 7. The CDR3 reads CASSPLAGGPHNEQFF. CDR3 DNA sequence: TGTGCCAGCAGCCCCCTAGCGGGAGGGCCCCACAATGAGCAGTTCTTC.

This clonotype was seen only a few times. CDR3 sequence reads: CASGWDSTDTQYF. The CDR3 DNA reads TGTGCTAGTGGTTGGGATAGCACAGATACGCAGTATTTT. The V call is TRBV12-5, the J call TRBJ2-3; no definite D call. Germline-derived CDR1 and CDR2 are LGHNT and FRNRAP. This CDR3 spans 13 amino acids. V lost 4 bases, J lost 0 bases, and 5 bases lay in between.

V usage is TRBV11-2 and J usage is TRBJ1-1; possibly TRBD1 for D (5 bases). V was trimmed by 11 bases and J by 0 bases, leaving 13 bases between them. The CDR3 totals 13 residues. CDR1 and CDR2 from the germline V gene are SGHAT and FQNNGV. CDR3 coding DNA: TGTGCCTCGGGAGGACAACTGAACACTGAAGCTTTCTTT. This codes for CASGGQLNTEAFF.

This clonotype was recorded many times. The J gene is TRBJ2-5, the V gene TRBV7-2; 11 bases match TRBD2. The CDR3 contains 16 residues. Germline loops: CDR1 SGHTA, CDR2 FQGNSA. Losses at the gene ends were 5 bases for V and 4 bases for J; bases not matched to a gene: 9. CDR3 DNA sequence: TGTGCCAGCAGCACTGGACTAGCGGGTCGCAGAGAGACCCAGTACTTC. This encodes CASSTGLAGRRETQYF.

The V and J genes are TRBV20-1 and TRBJ2-3; D unresolved. The CDR3 has 14 residues. The germline CDR1 and CDR2 sequences are DFQATT and SNEGSKA (reference sequence). V was trimmed by 0 bases and J by 1 base, leaving 8 bases between them. The chain's CDR3 is CSARDMAGTDTQYF. In nucleotides, the CDR3 is TGCAGTGCTAGAGATATGGCAGGCACAGATACGCAGTATTTT.

This sequence joins TRBV6-2 or TRBV6-3 and TRBJ2-1, with TRBD2 identical over 9 bases. Per germline, CDR1 MNHEY and CDR2 SVGEGT. This CDR3 spans 14 amino acids. V gave up 8 bases and J gave up 0 bases; unmatched junction bases: 2. This CDR3 is CASDSGGSYNEQFF. The CDR3 region has the DNA TGTGCCAGCGATAGCGGGGGCTCCTACAATGAGCAGTTCTTC.

This chain links TRBV20-1 with TRBJ2-2; D not certain. V was clipped by 0 bases and J by 4 bases, with 15 bases between them. The CDR3 has 16 residues. Per the germline V gene, CDR1 is DFQATT and CDR2 is SNEGSKA (reference sequence). The CDR3 DNA reads TGCAGTGCTAGAGAATTTCAGGAGTCTGGCACCGGGGAGCTGTTTTTT. Encoded protein: CSAREFQESGTGELFF.

The count of this clonotype is one. The J gene is TRBJ1-1, the V gene TRBV3-1; tentatively, D is TRBD1 (5 bases). The length of the CDR3 is 14 residues. V was cut by 4 bases and J by 4 bases, with 13 bases left in between. The germline V gene has CDR1 LGHDT and CDR2 YNNKEL (reference sequence). The CDR3 coding sequence is TGTGCCAGCAGCCCCTACCGGGACGTCACTGAAGCTTTCTTT. Its translation is CASSPYRDVTEAFF.

The V gene is TRBV19, the J gene TRBJ2-1; D not certain. Germline V gene sequence: CDR1 LNHDA, CDR2 SQIVND (reference sequence). Trimming shortened V by 3 bases and J by 5 bases, and 8 bases separated the two germline ends. This CDR3 has 13 residues. The CDR3 loop reads CASSITANNEQFF. DNA for the CDR3: TGTGCCAGTAGTATTACAGCCAACAATGAGCAGTTCTTC.

CDR3 sequence (DNA): TGTGCCAGTAGGAATAGGGGGACAGGCGGAAACACCATATATTTT. It specifies CASRNRGTGGNTIYF. V and J are TRBV19 and TRBJ1-3; TRBD1 aligns across 8 bases. The CDR3 length is 15 residues. Trimming removed 6 bases from V and 4 bases from J; junction bases left unmatched: 8. The germline CDR1 and CDR2 sequences are LNHDA and SQIVND (reference sequence).

The chain uses TRBV20-1 and TRBJ1-1; D is unclear. The CDR3 spans 14 residues. Trimming stripped 1 base from V and 3 bases from J, with 12 bases between. The germline V gene encodes CDR1 DFQATT and CDR2 SNEGSKA (reference sequence). CDR3 sequence: CSARVLGTHTEAFF. CDR3 bases: TGCAGTGCTAGAGTTCTGGGCACCCACACTGAAGCTTTCTTT.

The chain is built from TRBV19 and TRBJ1-5, with 12 bases lining up with TRBD1. Germline CDR1 reads LNHDA; CDR2 reads SQIVND (reference sequence). The CDR3 is made up of 17 amino acids. V trimming: 9 bases; J trimming: 7 bases; junction bases outside the gene matches: 16. This CDR3 reads CARGIKRGQGAGQPQHF. The CDR3 coding sequence is TGTGCCAGAGGGATAAAGAGGGGACAGGGGGCCGGGCAGCCCCAGCATTTT.

The rearrangement joins TRBV2 to TRBJ2-7; 7 bases match TRBD1. Germline V gives CDR1 SNHLY, CDR2 FYNNEI. V lost 6 bases to trimming and J lost 3 bases; unmatched junction nucleotides: 8. The CDR3 totals 14 residues. CDR3 residues: CASRSGDRVYEQYV. In nucleotides, the CDR3 is TGTGCCAGCAGGAGTGGAGACAGGGTCTACGAGCAGTACGTC.

This clonotype was recorded a few times. This rearrangement joins TRBV19 to TRBJ2-2; D not certain. V lost 1 base to trimming and J lost 4 bases, with 4 bases between them. Germline V gene lookup returns CDR1 LNHDA and CDR2 SQIVND (reference sequence). The CDR3 consists of 13 residues. The CDR3 region is CASSIVGTGELFF. CDR3 coding DNA: TGTGCCAGTAGTATAGTGGGCACCGGGGAGCTGTTTTTT.